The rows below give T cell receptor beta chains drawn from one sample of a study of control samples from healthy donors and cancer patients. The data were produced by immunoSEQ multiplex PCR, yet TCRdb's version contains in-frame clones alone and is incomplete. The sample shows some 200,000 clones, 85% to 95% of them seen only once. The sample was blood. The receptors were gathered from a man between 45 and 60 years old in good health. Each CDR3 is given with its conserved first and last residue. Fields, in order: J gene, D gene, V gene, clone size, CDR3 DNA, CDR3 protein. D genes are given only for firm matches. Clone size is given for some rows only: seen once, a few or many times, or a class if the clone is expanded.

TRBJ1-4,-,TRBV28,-,TGTGCCAGCAGTCCCCAGAACAGAGGAAAACTGTTTTTT,CASSPQNRGKLFF
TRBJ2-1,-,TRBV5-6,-,TGTGCCAGCAGCCTCCCGGGACAGGCGGGAGCTGAGCAGTTCTTC,CASSLPGQAGAEQFF
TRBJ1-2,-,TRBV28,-,TGTGCCAGCAGAGCCCCGACGGACTATGGCTACACCTTC,CASRAPTDYGYTF
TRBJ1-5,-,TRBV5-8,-,TGTGCCAGCAGCTTGTACAATCAGCCCCAGCATTTT,CASSLYNQPQHF
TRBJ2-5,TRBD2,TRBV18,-,TGTGCCAGCTCACCACCGCGTGGAAGCGGGGAACAAGAGACCCAGTACTTC,CASSPPRGSGEQETQYF
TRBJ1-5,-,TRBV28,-,TGTGCCAGTAGACAGAATAGCAATCAGCCCCAGCATTTT,CASRQNSNQPQHF
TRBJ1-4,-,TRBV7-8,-,TGTGCCAGCAGCTCAATGGGGCAATCTAATGAAAAACTGTTTTTT,CASSSMGQSNEKLFF
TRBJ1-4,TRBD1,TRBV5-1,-,TGCGCCAGCAGCTTGGAGGGGGCGAGGGAAAAACTGTTTTTT,CASSLEGAREKLFF
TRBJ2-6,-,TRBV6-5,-,TGTGCCAGCAGGGACCCCAGTGGGGCCAACGTCCTGACTTTC,CASRDPSGANVLTF
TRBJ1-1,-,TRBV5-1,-,TGCGCCAGCACCGTAACAGGGTTGGCTGAAGCTTTCTTT,CASTVTGLAEAFF
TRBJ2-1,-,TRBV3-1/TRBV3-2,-,TGTGCCAGCAGCCAAGGAGACAGGTCCTCCCAAGAGCAGTTCTTC,CASSQGDRSSQEQFF
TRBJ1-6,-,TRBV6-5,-,TGTGCCAGCAGTTCCCCAAAGGGATCCTATAATTCACCCCTCCACTTT,CASSSPKGSYNSPLHF
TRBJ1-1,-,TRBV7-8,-,TGTGCCAGCAGCTTAGAGGGGGGTAGCACTGAAGCTTTCTTT,CASSLEGGSTEAFF
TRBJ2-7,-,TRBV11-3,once,TGTGCCAGCAGCCTCGGGTCTTATGGGGAGCAGTACTTC,CASSLGSYGEQYF
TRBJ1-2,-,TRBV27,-,TGTGCCAGCAGACGGGGGTTCGAGGGGAGGGTACCATATGGCTACACCTTC,CASRRGFEGRVPYGYTF
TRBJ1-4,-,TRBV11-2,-,TGTGCCAGCAGAATAGCGGGGGTTGAAAAACTGTTTTTT,CASRIAGVEKLFF
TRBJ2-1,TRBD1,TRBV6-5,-,TGTGCCAGCAGGGGGACAGGGCCCTACAATGAGCAGTTCTTC,CASRGTGPYNEQFF
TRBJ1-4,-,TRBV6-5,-,TGTGCCAGCAGCCTGCAACAGGGTGTGAATGAAAAACTGTTTTTT,CASSLQQGVNEKLFF
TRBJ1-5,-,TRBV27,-,TGTGCCAGCAGTTTCGGGGGTCAGCCCCAGCATTTT,CASSFGGQPQHF
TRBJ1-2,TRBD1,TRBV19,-,TGTGCCAGTAGTACCACAGGGGATGGCTACACCTTC,CASSTTGDGYTF
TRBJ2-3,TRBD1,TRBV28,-,TGTGCCAGCAGCCCATGGGGACAGGGAAATCTCACAGATACGCAGTATTTT,CASSPWGQGNLTDTQYF
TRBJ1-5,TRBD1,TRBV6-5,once,TGTGCCAGCATGGTCGGGACAGTTTTATTGCAGCCCCAGCATTTT,CASMVGTVLLQPQHF
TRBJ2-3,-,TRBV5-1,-,TGCGCCAGCAGCTTGCAGGGGACGGCAGATACGCAGTATTTT,CASSLQGTADTQYF
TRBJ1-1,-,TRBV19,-,TGTGCCAGTAGTAGGGGAGACAGGCCGAACACTGAAGCTTTCTTT,CASSRGDRPNTEAFF
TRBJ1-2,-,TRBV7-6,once,TGTGCCAGCAGCTTAAATATCGCGGCAGGATGGGGTGGCTACACCTTC,CASSLNIAAGWGGYTF
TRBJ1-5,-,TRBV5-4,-,TGTGCCAGCAGCTTGGCCCCCCAGCAGGAGCCCCAGCATTTT,CASSLAPQQEPQHF
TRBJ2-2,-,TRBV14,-,TGTGCCAGCAGCCAAGATCTTAACGGGGAGCTGTTTTTT,CASSQDLNGELFF
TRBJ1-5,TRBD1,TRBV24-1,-,TGTGCCACCAGTGGGGGACAGGGCGGCCAGCCCCAGCATTTT,CATSGGQGGQPQHF
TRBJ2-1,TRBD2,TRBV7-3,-,TGTGCCAGCAGCCCGGGCGGGGGGGTCGATGAGCAGTTCTTC,CASSPGGGVDEQFF
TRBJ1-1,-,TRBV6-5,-,TGTGCCAGCAGTTACGCGGGGGGTATGAACACTGAAGCTTTCTTT,CASSYAGGMNTEAFF
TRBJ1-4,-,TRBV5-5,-,TGTGCCAGCAGCTCCCAATGGGGCGGGCTGTTTTTT,CASSSQWGGLFF
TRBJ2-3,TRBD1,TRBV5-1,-,TGCGCCAGCAGACAGGGGGCTTCTGGCACAGATACGCAGTATTTT,CASRQGASGTDTQYF
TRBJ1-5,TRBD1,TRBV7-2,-,TGTGCCAGCAGCTTAGGGACAGGGGCTGGCAATCAGCCCCAGCATTTT,CASSLGTGAGNQPQHF
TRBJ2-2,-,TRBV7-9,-,TGTGCCAGCAGCCCTCTGACTAGTAGCACCGGGGAGCTGTTTTTT,CASSPLTSSTGELFF
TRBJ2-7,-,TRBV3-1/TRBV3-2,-,TGTGCCAGCAGCCCCGGGACACGATGCTCCTACGAGCAGTACTTC,CASSPGTRCSYEQYF
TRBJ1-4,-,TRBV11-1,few,TGTGCCAGCAGCGACACAGGGTCTCATAATGAAAAACTGTTTTTT,CASSDTGSHNEKLFF
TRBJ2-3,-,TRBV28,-,TGTGCCAGCAGTTTAGGGGGGTCGGGGGCAGATACGCAGTATTTT,CASSLGGSGADTQYF
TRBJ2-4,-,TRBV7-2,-,TGTGCCAGCAGCTTTAGTCCAAAAAACATTCAGTACTTC,CASSFSPKNIQYF
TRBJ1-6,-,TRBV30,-,TGTGCCTGGAGGCTATACGGGTTAGGCCAGGATAATTCACCCCTCCACTTT,CAWRLYGLGQDNSPLHF
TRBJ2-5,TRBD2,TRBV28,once,TGTGCCAGCAGACGTTGGGCTAGCGGGGATGGGACCCAGTACTTC,CASRRWASGDGTQYF
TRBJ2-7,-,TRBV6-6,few,TGTGCCAGCAGTTACTCGGGCCTATACGAGCAGTACTTC,CASSYSGLYEQYF
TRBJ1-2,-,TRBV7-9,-,TGTGCCAGCAGCTTAGCGCCCGGGGGTATGGACTATGGCTACACCTTC,CASSLAPGGMDYGYTF
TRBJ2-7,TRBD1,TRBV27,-,TGTGCCAGCCTTGGGACAGCAACGTCCTCCTACGAGCAGTACTTC,CASLGTATSSYEQYF
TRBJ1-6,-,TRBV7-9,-,TGTGCCAGCAGCTCTGTGGACAATTCACCCCTCCACTTT,CASSSVDNSPLHF
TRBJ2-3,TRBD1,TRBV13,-,TGTGCCAGCAGCACCCGGACAGGGGATTACACAGATACGCAGTATTTT,CASSTRTGDYTDTQYF
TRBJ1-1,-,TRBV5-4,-,TGTGCCAGCAGCCAGGGGACACAAAACCCAGCGGCTGCTTTCTTT,CASSQGTQNPAAAFF
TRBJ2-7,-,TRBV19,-,TGTGCCAGTAGTACCTCAGGGAGCTCCTACGAGCAGTACTTC,CASSTSGSSYEQYF
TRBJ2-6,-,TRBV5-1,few,TGCGCCAGCAGCTTGCCGAGGGCTGGGGCCAACGTCCTGACTTTC,CASSLPRAGANVLTF
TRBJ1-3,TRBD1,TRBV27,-,TGTGCCAGTTCTACAGGGGCCCTTGGAAACACCATATATTTT,CASSTGALGNTIYF
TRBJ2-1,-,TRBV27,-,TGTGCCATTCCGCGCAGGACCAGAGCCGACAATGAGCAGTTCTTC,CAIPRRTRADNEQFF